Listed below are T cell receptor beta chains from one sample, sequenced in a study of PD-1 blockade in classical Hodgkin lymphoma. The table came from immunoSEQ multiplex PCR; TCRdb's copy has only in-frame clones and leaves some out. Of about 93,000 clones listed, nearly 95% are singletons. The source material was peripheral blood mononuclear cells (PBMCs), sampled before the second cycle of nivolumab. The source of these receptors is a human donor with classical Hodgkin lymphoma. Each CDR3 is given without its conserved first and last residue. Fields, in order: D gene, V gene, CDR3 protein. The D gene is left open where the match is weak.

d_call: .; v_call: TRBV9; cdr3_aa: ASSAGQFGYT
d_call: .; v_call: TRBV2; cdr3_aa: ASRGGNEQY
d_call: .; v_call: TRBV4-2; cdr3_aa: ASSQAQRTTNYGYT
d_call: .; v_call: TRBV7-8; cdr3_aa: ASSHSSLQSEQY
d_call: .; v_call: TRBV7-9; cdr3_aa: ASSLGGLTGELF
d_call: TRBD1; v_call: TRBV28; cdr3_aa: ASDRWTGKVTEAF
d_call: .; v_call: TRBV10-3; cdr3_aa: AISGPEGSGELF
d_call: .; v_call: TRBV27; cdr3_aa: ASSFASYNEQF
d_call: TRBD1; v_call: TRBV5-6; cdr3_aa: ASSLRGQGIFSEAF
d_call: .; v_call: TRBV6-1; cdr3_aa: ASSDANAKNIQY